These 11 T cell receptor beta chains were all obtained from the same sample, sequenced in a study of blood T cell repertoires in COVID-19. The protocol was immunoSEQ multiplex PCR, while the TCRdb copy is restricted to in-frame clones and leaves out a portion. The sample contains hundreds of thousands of clones, 89% of which appear only once. The sample was peripheral blood. These receptors were obtained from a woman younger than 45 with COVID-19, enrolled during active disease.

The V gene is TRBV2, the J gene TRBJ1-1; TRBD1 is a possible D gene (6 bases). This CDR3 region has 14 residues. Germline V lookup: CDR1 SNHLY, CDR2 FYNNEI. Between the trimmed V and J ends, which lost 3 bases and 1 base, there was a span of 9 bases. For the CDR3, the DNA is TGTGCCAGCAGTGACACAGGGAGGAACACTGAAGCTTTCTTT. Its translation is CASSDTGRNTEAFF.

V usage is TRBV2 and J usage is TRBJ1-3; D is unclear. The V and J ends lost 1 base and 0 bases respectively, with 10 bases between them. Germline V CDR1 and CDR2: SNHLY, FYNNEI. CDR3 size: 16 residues. The chain's CDR3 is CASSEGSGFSGNTIYF. The CDR3 DNA is TGTGCCAGCAGTGAAGGGTCGGGGTTCTCTGGAAACACCATATATTTT.

This chain joins TRBV7-3 and TRBJ2-5, with 9 bases that match TRBD1. In germline, CDR1 is SGHTA, CDR2 FQGTGA. This CDR3 has 14 amino acids. The V segment lost 5 bases and the J segment 5 bases; nucleotides outside the gene matches: 6. CDR3 in DNA: TGTGCCAGCAGCGCGACAGGGGGGCTCGAGACCCAGTACTTC. Translation gives CASSATGGLETQYF.

V is TRBV18 and J is TRBJ1-1, with a tentative D call TRBD1 (6 bases). Germline CDR1 and CDR2: KGHSH and LQKENI. The length of the CDR3 is 13 residues. The V end lost 4 bases, the J end lost 5 bases, and 11 bases lay between the germline ends. CDR3 sequence reads: CASSQGDGTEAFF. In nucleotides, the CDR3 is TGTGCCAGCTCACAGGGGGATGGGACTGAAGCTTTCTTT.

The chain recombines TRBV11-2 with TRBJ2-1; the match to TRBD1 covers 8 bases. Germline V CDR1 and CDR2: SGHAT, FQNNGV. J lost 3 bases, V lost 6 bases, and 10 bases had no gene match. This CDR3 is 16 amino acids long. The DNA of the CDR3 is TGTGCCAGCAGTCGGAGGAGGGACAGGCTCTACAATGAGCAGTTCTTC. Amino acids: CASSRRRDRLYNEQFF.

This rearrangement joins TRBV5-4 to TRBJ1-1; a weak D match, TRBD1 (6 bases). This CDR3 contains 14 residues. The germline gives CDR1 SGHNT, CDR2 YYREEE (reference sequence). V was clipped by 4 bases and J by 5 bases, with 15 bases between them. This CDR3 reads CASSRGGSSTEAFF. In DNA, the CDR3 is TGTGCCAGCAGCCGAGGGGGAAGTAGTACTGAAGCTTTCTTT.

The V gene is TRBV7-6, the J gene TRBJ2-1; 7 bases map to TRBD1. In germline, CDR1 is SGHVS, CDR2 FNYEAQ. The junction had 0 bases not matched to a gene; V was cut back by 1 base and J by 0 bases. This CDR3 is 15 amino acids long. The CDR3 loop reads CASSLDRGSYNEQFF. As DNA, the CDR3 is TGTGCCAGCAGCTTAGACAGGGGCTCCTACAATGAGCAGTTCTTC. The entire variable domain, with the rest obtained from reference TRBV7-6 and TRBJ2-1, is as follows: GAGVSQSPRYKVTKRGQDVALRCDPISGHVSLYWYRQALGQGPEFLTYFNYEAQQDKSGLPNDRFSAERPEGSISTLTIQRTEQRDSAMYRCASSLDRGSYNEQFFGPGTRLTVL.

The chain carries TRBV25-1 and TRBJ1-3; D remains unclear. V lost 3 bases, J lost 2 bases, and 14 bases lay in between. The CDR3 spans 16 residues. The germline CDR1 and CDR2 sequences are MGHDK and SYGVNS. The CDR3 DNA follows: TGTGCCAGCAGTGATTATACAGCAGTCACTGGAAACACCATATATTTT. It codes for CASSDYTAVTGNTIYF.

The chain combines TRBV29-1 with TRBJ1-4; D perhaps matches TRBD1 (6 bases). The length of the CDR3 is 13 residues. The germline V and J ends were trimmed by 7 bases and 1 base, with 10 bases remaining between them. Per germline, CDR1 SQVTM and CDR2 ANQGSEA. The DNA for the CDR3 is TGCAGCGCCGTACAGGGAACTAATGAAAAACTGTTTTTT. It translates to CSAVQGTNEKLFF.

The chain combines TRBV5-4 with TRBJ2-5; D uncertain. The CDR3 extends over 9 amino acids. V lost 10 bases to trimming and J lost 8 bases, with 9 bases between them. Germline V gene data show CDR1 as SGHNT and CDR2 as YYREEE (reference sequence). The CDR3 loop is CARTPTQYF. In DNA, the CDR3 is TGTGCCCGAACTCCCACCCAGTACTTC.

The rearrangement links TRBV18 to TRBJ2-2; D ambiguous. CDR3 length: 14 amino acids. V was clipped by 2 bases and J by 8 bases, with 12 bases between them. Germline CDR1 is KGHSH and CDR2 is LQKENI. CDR3 amino acids: CASSPVPTFGELFF. CDR3 nucleotides: TGTGCCAGCTCACCAGTCCCTACCTTTGGGGAGCTGTTTTTT.